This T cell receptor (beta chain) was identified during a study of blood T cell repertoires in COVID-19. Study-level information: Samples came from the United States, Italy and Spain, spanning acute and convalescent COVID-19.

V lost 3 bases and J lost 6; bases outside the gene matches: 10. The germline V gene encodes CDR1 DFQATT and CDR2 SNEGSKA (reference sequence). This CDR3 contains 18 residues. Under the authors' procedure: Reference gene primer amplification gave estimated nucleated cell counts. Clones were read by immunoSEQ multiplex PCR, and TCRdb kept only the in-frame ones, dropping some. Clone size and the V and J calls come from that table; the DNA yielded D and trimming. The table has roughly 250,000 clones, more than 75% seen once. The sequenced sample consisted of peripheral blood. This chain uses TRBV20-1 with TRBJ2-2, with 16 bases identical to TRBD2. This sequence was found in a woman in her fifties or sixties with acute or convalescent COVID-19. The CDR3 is CSASLLGTSGRAPGELFF. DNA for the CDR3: TGCAGTGCTAGTCTTCTCGGGACTAGCGGGAGGGCACCCGGGGAGCTGTTTTTT.